This is a list of T cell receptor beta chains from one sample in a study of T cells after yellow fever vaccination. TCRdb recomputed calls from the 5' RACE reads with MiXCR, one row per CDR3 protein. Of 300,000 to 400,000 distinct CDR3 sequences listed, roughly 10% are singletons. The sample in question was CD4+ T cells sorted from PBMCs, obtained 45 days after the yellow fever booster vaccination. The receptors were sampled from a man aged 18-30 years who received the YFV17D yellow fever vaccine. CDR3s include the opening cysteine and the closing phenylalanine or tryptophan. The D gene is left open where the match is weak.

D gene: TRBD1; J gene: TRBJ1-5; V gene: TRBV5-1; CDR3 protein: CASKPRTGESQPQHF
D gene: -; J gene: TRBJ2-4; V gene: TRBV5-1; CDR3 protein: CASSATGAYDIQYF
D gene: -; J gene: TRBJ1-2; V gene: TRBV14; CDR3 protein: CASSQDLHRQSYGYTF
D gene: -; J gene: TRBJ2-7; V gene: TRBV5-1; CDR3 protein: CASSLQGPSRIYEQYF
D gene: -; J gene: TRBJ1-1; V gene: TRBV7-2; CDR3 protein: CASSPGAGLNTEAFF
D gene: -; J gene: TRBJ1-1; V gene: TRBV4-2; CDR3 protein: CASSQERVDTEAFF
D gene: -; J gene: TRBJ2-2; V gene: TRBV6-2/TRBV6-3; CDR3 protein: CASRPQRGVTGELFF
D gene: -; J gene: TRBJ1-5; V gene: TRBV7-6; CDR3 protein: CASSLAGEPQHF
D gene: -; J gene: TRBJ2-1; V gene: TRBV6-1; CDR3 protein: CASSETDLGAGAQFF
D gene: -; J gene: TRBJ1-1; V gene: TRBV7-9; CDR3 protein: CASSGVPGEAEAFF
D gene: -; J gene: TRBJ2-2; V gene: TRBV12-3/TRBV12-4; CDR3 protein: CASSFGQAGTGELFF
D gene: -; J gene: TRBJ2-2; V gene: TRBV20-1; CDR3 protein: CSARDGGGGTGELFF
D gene: TRBD2; J gene: TRBJ2-3; V gene: TRBV12-3/TRBV12-4; CDR3 protein: CASSSPSGGAPDTQYF
D gene: TRBD1; J gene: TRBJ2-2; V gene: TRBV11-2; CDR3 protein: CASSQGQASSTGELFF
D gene: -; J gene: TRBJ2-1; V gene: TRBV7-2; CDR3 protein: CASTNNRVNEQFF
D gene: -; J gene: TRBJ2-3; V gene: TRBV3-1; CDR3 protein: CASSQAWSGSDTQYF
D gene: -; J gene: TRBJ1-1; V gene: TRBV4-1; CDR3 protein: CASSQAWGYTEAFF
D gene: -; J gene: TRBJ2-3; V gene: TRBV5-1; CDR3 protein: CASSLATTSSTDTQYF
D gene: TRBD2; J gene: TRBJ2-2; V gene: TRBV12-3/TRBV12-4; CDR3 protein: CASSRGRATGELFF
D gene: TRBD1; J gene: TRBJ2-2; V gene: TRBV7-3; CDR3 protein: CASSLTGQKFGELFF
D gene: -; J gene: TRBJ1-4; V gene: TRBV18; CDR3 protein: CASSPRGGEKLFF
D gene: -; J gene: TRBJ1-1; V gene: TRBV6-6; CDR3 protein: CASSYGTARTEAFF
D gene: -; J gene: TRBJ1-6; V gene: TRBV4-2; CDR3 protein: CASSQDSDSPLHF
D gene: TRBD1; J gene: TRBJ1-2; V gene: TRBV20-1; CDR3 protein: CSARDPAQGANYGYTF